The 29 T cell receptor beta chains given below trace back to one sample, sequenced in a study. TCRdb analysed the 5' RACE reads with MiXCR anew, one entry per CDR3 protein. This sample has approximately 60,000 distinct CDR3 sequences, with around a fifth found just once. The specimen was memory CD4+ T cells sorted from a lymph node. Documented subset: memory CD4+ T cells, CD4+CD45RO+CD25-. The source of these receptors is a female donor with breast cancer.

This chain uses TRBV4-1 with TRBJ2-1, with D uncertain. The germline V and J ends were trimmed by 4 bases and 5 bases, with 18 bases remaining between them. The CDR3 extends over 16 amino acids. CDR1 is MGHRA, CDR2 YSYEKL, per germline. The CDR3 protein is CASSPSFIDIHNEQFF. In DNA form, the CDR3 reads TGCGCCAGCAGCCCCTCATTTATAGACATACACAATGAGCAGTTCTTC.

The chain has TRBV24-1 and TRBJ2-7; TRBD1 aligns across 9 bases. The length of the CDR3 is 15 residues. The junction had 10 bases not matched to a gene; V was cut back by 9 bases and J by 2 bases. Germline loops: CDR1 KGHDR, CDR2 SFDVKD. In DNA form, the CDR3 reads TGTGCCACCTGGGCCGGGACAGGGTTCGCCTACGAGCAGTACTTC. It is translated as CATWAGTGFAYEQYF.

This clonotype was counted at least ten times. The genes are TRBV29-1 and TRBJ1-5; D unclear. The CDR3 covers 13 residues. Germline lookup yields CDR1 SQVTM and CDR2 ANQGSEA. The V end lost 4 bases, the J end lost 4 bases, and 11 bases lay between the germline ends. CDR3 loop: CSVGWGGNQPQHF. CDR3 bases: TGCAGCGTTGGGTGGGGAGGTAATCAGCCCCAGCATTTT.

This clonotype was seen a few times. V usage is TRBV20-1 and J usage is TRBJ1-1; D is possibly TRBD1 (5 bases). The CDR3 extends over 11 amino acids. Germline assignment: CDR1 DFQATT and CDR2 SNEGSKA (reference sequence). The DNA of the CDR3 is TGCATTAGCGGGGGAGGTACTGAAGCTTTCTTT. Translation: CISGGGTEAFF.

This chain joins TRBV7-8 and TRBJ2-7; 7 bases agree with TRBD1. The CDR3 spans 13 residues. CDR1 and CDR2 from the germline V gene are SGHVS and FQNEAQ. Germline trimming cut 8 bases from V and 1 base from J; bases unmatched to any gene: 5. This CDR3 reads CASGTDRSYEQYF. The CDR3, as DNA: TGTGCCAGCGGCACGGACAGGTCCTACGAGCAGTACTTC.

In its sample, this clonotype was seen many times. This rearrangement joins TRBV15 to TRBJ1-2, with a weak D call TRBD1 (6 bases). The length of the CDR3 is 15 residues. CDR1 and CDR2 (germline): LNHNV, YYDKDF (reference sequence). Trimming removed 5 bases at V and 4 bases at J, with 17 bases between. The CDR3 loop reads CATSPQPGQTYGYTF. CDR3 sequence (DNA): TGTGCCACCAGCCCCCAACCGGGACAAACCTATGGCTACACCTTC.

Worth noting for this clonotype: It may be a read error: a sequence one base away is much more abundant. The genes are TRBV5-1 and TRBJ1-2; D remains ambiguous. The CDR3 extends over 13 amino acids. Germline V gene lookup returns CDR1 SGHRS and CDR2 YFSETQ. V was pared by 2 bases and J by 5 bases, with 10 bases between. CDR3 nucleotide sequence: TGCGCCAGCAGCTTTGAATCGGGTTATGGCTACACCTTC. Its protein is CASSFESGYGYTF.

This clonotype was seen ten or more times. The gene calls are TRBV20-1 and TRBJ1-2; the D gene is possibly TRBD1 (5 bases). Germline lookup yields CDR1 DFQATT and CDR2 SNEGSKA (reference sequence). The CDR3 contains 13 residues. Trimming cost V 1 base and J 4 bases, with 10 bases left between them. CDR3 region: CSARGDSLYGYTF. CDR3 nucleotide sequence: TGCAGTGCTAGAGGCGACAGTCTCTATGGCTACACCTTC.

This CDR3 is CASSVGRGGLYEQYF. As DNA, the CDR3 is TGTGCCAGCAGCGTAGGTCGGGGGGGCCTCTACGAGCAGTACTTC. The chain couples TRBV9 to TRBJ2-7; 8 bases match TRBD2. The CDR3 sequence is 15 residues long. Germline loops: CDR1 SGDLS, CDR2 YYNGEE. J lost 3 bases, V lost 0 bases, and 5 bases had no gene match.

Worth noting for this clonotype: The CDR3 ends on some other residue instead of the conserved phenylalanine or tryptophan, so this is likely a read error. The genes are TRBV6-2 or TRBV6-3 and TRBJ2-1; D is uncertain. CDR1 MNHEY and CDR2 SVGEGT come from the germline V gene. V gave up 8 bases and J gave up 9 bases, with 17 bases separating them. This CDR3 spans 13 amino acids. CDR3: CASRRPRSGEQFS. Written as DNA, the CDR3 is TGTGCCAGCCGCCGTCCTCGATCTGGTGAGCAGTTCTCC.

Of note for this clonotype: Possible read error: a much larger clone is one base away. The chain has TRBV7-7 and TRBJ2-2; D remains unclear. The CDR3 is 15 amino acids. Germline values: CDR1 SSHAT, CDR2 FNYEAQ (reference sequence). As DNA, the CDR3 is TGTGCTGGCAGTAAATCTGGGTTTGGCACCGGGGAGCTGTTTTTT. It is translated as CAGSKSGFGTGELFF.

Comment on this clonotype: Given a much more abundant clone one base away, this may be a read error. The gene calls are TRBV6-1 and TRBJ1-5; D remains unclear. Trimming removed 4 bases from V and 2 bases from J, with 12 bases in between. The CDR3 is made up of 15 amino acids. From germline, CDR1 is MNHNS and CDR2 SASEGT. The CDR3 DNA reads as TGTGCCAGCAGTGCGGTCCGGAGGCGCAATCAGCCCCAGCATTTT. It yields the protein CASSAVRRRNQPQHF.

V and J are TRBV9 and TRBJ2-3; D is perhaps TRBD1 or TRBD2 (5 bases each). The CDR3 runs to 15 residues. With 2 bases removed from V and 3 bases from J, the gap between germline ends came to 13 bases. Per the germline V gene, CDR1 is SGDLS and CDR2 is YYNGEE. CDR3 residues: CASSVGATWTDTQYF. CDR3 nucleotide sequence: TGTGCCAGCAGCGTCGGGGCAACTTGGACAGATACGCAGTATTTT.

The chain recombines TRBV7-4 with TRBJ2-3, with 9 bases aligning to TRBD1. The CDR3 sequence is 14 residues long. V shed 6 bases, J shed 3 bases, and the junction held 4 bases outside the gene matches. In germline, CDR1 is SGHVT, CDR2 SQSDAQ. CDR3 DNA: TGTGCCAGCAGGCCGACAGGGGGGACAGATACGCAGTATTTT. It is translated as CASRPTGGTDTQYF.

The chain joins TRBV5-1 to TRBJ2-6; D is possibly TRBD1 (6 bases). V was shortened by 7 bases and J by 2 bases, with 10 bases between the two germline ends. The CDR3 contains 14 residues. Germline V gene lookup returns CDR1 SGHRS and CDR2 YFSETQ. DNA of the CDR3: TGCGCCAGCGGTAAGGGGGCTGGGGCCAACGTCCTGACTTTC. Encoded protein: CASGKGAGANVLTF.

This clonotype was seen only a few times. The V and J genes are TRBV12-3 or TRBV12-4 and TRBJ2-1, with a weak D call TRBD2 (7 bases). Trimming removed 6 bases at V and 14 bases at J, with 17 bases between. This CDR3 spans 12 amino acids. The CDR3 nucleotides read TGTGCCAGCAGCTGGGGGGGCTTAGGGGAGTTCTTC. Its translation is CASSWGGLGEFF.

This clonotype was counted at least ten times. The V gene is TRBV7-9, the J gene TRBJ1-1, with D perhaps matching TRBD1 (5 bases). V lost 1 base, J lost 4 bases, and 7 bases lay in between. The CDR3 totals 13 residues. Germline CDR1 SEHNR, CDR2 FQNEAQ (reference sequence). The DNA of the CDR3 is TGTGCCAGCAGCTTAGGTGACAGCACTGAAGCTTTCTTT. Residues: CASSLGDSTEAFF.

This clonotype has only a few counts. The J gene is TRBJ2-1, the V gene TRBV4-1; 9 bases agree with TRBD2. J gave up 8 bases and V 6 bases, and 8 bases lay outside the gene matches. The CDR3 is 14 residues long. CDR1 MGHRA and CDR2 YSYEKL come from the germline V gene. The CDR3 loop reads CASSSRLADYEQFF. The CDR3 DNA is TGCGCCAGCAGTTCTCGACTAGCGGACTATGAGCAGTTCTTC.

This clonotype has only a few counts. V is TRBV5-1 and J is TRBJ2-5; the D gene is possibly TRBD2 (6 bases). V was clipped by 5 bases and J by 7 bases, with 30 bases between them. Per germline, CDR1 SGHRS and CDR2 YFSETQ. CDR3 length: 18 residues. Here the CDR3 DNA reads TGCGCCAGCAGTCCTACGACCGGGACTTATAAAACCTCAGGGACCCAGTACTTC. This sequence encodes CASSPTTGTYKTSGTQYF.

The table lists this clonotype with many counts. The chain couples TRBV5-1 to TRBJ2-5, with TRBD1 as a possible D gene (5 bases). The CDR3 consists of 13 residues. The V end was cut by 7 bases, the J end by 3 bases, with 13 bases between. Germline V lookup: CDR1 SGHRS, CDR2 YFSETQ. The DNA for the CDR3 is TGCGCCAGCTCCAGGGCATTTAAAGAGACCCAGTACTTC. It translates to CASSRAFKETQYF.

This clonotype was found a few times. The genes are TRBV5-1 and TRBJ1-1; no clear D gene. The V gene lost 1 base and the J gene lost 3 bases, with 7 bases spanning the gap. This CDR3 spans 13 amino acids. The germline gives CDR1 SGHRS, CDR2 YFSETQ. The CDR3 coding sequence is TGCGCCAGCAGCTTGTTGAGTGACACTGAAGCTTTCTTT. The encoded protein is CASSLLSDTEAFF.

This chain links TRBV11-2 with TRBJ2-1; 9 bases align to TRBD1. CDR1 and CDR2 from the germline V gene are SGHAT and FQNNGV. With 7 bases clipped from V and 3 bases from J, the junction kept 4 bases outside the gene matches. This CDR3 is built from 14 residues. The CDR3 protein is CASKQGAHYNEQFF. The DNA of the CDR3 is TGTGCCAGCAAACAGGGGGCCCACTACAATGAGCAGTTCTTC.

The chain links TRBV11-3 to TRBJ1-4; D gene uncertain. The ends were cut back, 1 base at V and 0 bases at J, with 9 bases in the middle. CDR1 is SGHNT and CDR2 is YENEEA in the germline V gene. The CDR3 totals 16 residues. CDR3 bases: TGTGCCAGCAGCTTAGGTCGGACGGCAACTAATGAAAAACTGTTTTTT. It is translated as CASSLGRTATNEKLFF.

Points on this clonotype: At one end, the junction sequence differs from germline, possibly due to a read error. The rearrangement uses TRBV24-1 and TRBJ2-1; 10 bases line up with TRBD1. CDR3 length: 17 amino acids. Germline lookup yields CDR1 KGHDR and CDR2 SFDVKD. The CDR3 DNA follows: TGTGCCACCAGTGCCAGACAGGGGGCTAAGACCTACAATGAGCTGTTCTTC. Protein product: CATSARQGAKTYNELFF.

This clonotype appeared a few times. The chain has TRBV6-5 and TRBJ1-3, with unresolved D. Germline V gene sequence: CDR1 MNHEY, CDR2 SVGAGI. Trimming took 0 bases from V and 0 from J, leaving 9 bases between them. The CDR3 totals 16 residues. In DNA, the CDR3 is TGTGCCAGCAGTTACTCGATCGATCGCTCTGGAAACACCATATATTTT. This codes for CASSYSIDRSGNTIYF.

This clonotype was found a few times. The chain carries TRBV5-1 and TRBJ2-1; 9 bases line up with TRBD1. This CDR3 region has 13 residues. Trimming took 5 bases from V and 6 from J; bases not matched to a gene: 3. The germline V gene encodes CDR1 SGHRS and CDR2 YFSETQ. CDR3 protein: CASRGTGSNEQFF. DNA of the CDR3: TGCGCCAGCAGGGGGACAGGGTCCAATGAGCAGTTCTTC.

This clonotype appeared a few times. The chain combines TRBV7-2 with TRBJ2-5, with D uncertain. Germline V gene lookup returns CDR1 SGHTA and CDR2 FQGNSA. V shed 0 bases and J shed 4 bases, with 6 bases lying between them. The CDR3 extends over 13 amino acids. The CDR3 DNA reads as TGTGCCAGCAGCTTAGCGTTTGGAGAGACCCAGTACTTC. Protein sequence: CASSLAFGETQYF.

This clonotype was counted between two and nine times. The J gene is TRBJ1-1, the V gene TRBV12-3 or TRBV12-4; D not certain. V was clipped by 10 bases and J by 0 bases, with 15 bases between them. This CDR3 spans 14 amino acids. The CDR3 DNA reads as TGTGCCACTTCATCCCGTGACATGAACACTGAAGCTTTCTTT. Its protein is CATSSRDMNTEAFF.

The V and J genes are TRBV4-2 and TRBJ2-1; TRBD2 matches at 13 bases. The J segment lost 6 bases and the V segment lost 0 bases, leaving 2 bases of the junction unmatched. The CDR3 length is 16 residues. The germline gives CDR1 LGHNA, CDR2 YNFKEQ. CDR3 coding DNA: TGTGCCAGCAGCCAAGATCGGACTAGCGGGAGCAATGAGCAGTTCTTC. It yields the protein CASSQDRTSGSNEQFF.